The clone carrying this TCR beta chain was counted between two and nine times. The antigen remains undetermined. The germline V gene encodes CDR1 LGHDT and CDR2 YNNKEL (reference sequence). CDR3 size: 19 residues. Trimming took 0 bases from V and 6 from J, leaving 26 bases between them. The record originates from a study of CD8 T cells in ankylosing spondylitis. Quantitative barcoded 5'-RACE was used to prepare TCR beta libraries. TCRdb re-derived calls from the 5' RACE reads in MiXCR, one entry per CDR3 protein. The sample has roughly 180,000 distinct CDR3 sequences; roughly 13% are singletons. The study's findings and limits: Clones linked with disease were CD8+ and fairly uncommon in the peripheral blood. Disease-linked clones were reportedly significantly enriched in matched ankylosing spondylitis synovial fluid. Several of the motif variants were reported before in synovial fluid and blood from reactive arthritis.

V usage is TRBV3-1 and J usage is TRBJ1-1, with D hard to call. The sequencing sample was made of blood, either unsorted or a sorted T cell fraction (not recorded which). This receptor was obtained from a male donor with ankylosing spondylitis or in good health (not recorded which). In DNA form, the CDR3 reads TGTGCCAGCAGCCAAGATAGGTCATTACTTCCCGAACAATTTGCTGAAGCTTTCTTT. It specifies CASSQDRSLLPEQFAEAFF.